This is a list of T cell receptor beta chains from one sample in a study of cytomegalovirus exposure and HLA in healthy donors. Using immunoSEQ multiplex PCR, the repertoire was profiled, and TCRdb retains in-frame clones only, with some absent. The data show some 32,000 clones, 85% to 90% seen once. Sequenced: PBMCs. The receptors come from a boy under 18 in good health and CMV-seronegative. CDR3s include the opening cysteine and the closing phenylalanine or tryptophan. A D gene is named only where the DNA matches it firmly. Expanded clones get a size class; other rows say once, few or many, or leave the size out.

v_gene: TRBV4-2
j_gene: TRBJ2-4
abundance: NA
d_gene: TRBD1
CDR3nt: TGTGCCAGCAGCCAAGTTAAATTCGGACAGGGCAAAAACATTCAGTACTTC
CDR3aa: CASSQVKFGQGKNIQYF

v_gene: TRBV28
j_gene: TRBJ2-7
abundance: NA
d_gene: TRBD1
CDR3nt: TGTGCCAGCAGAGTGACAGGGCACTACGAGCAGTACTTC
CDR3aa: CASRVTGHYEQYF

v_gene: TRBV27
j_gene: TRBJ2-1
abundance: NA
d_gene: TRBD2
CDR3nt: TGTGCCAGCCAGACAGGACTAGCTTCCAATGAGCAGTTCTTC
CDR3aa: CASQTGLASNEQFF

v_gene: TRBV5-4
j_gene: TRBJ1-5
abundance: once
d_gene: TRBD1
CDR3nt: TGTGCCAGCAGCTCCGGACAGGGGGACCAGCCCCAGCATTTT
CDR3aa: CASSSGQGDQPQHF

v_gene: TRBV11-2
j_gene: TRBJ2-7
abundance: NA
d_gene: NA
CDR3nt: TGTGCCAGCAGCTTGGGAGGCTGGCAGGGCTCCTACGAGCAGTACTTC
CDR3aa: CASSLGGWQGSYEQYF

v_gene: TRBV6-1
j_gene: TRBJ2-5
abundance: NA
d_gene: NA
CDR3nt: TGTGCCAGCAGTGAAGCGCTTTCAGGGCTCGGGGAGACCCAGTACTTC
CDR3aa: CASSEALSGLGETQYF

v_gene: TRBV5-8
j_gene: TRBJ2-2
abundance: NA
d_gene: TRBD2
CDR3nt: TGTGCCAGCAGCTTCCAGCGGGGGCGGGACACCGGGGAGCTGTTTTTT
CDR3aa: CASSFQRGRDTGELFF

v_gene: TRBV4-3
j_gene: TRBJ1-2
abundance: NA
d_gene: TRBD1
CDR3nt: TGCGCCAGCAGCCAAGATTGGACAGGTTCAAACGGCTACACCTTC
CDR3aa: CASSQDWTGSNGYTF

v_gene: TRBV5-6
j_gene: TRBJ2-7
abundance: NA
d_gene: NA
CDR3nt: TGTGCCAGCAGCCAAGGGGGGACAGTCTCCTACGAGCAGTACTTC
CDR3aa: CASSQGGTVSYEQYF

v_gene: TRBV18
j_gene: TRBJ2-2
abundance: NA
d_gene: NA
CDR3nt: TGTGCCAGCTCACGAGGTGGACAGAACACCGGGGAGCTGTTTTTT
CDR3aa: CASSRGGQNTGELFF

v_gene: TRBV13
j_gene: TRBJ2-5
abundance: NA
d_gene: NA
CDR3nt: TGTGCCAGCAGCTCCCCGGGGAGCGGAGAGACCCAGTACTTC
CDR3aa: CASSSPGSGETQYF

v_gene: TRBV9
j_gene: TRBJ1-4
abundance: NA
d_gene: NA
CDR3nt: TGTGCCAGCAGCGTAGCAGAAGGGGGTAGAGCTAATGAAAAACTGTTTTTT
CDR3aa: CASSVAEGGRANEKLFF

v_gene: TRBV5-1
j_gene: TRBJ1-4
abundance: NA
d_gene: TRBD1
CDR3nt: TGCGCCAGCAGCTTAGGGACAGGGGGCTCTAATGAAAAACTGTTTTTT
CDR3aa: CASSLGTGGSNEKLFF

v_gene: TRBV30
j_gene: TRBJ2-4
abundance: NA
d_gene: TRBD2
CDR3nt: TGTGCCGGCGGGACTAGCGTGTCCAAAAACATTCAGTACTTC
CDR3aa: CAGGTSVSKNIQYF

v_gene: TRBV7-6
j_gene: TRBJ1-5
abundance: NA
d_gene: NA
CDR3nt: TGTGCCAGCAGCTTAGCCATTGGCTTGGATCAGCCCCAGCATTTT
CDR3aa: CASSLAIGLDQPQHF

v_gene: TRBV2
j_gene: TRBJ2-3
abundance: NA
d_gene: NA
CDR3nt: TGTGCTATCGGAAGGGGTAGCACAGATACGCAGTATTTT
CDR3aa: CAIGRGSTDTQYF

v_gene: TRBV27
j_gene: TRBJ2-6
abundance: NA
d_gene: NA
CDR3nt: TGTGCCAGCAGTTTTTCCCTCGGGGTGGCTGGGGCCAACGTCCTGACTTTC
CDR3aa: CASSFSLGVAGANVLTF